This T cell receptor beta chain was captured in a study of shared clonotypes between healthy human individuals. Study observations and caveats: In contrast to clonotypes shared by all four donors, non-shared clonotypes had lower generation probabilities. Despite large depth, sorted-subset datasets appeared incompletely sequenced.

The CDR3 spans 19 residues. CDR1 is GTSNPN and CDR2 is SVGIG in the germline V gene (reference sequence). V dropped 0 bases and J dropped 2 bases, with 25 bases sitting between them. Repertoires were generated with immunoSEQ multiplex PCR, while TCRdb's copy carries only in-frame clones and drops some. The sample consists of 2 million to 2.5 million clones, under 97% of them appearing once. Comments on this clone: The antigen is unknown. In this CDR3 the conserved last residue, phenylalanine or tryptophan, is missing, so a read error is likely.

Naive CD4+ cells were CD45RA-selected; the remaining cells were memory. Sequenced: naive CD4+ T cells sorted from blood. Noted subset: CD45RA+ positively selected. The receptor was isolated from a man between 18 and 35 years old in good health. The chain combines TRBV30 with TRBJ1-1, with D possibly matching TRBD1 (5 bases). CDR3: CAWSVIRGTAIFSNTEAFS. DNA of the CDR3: TGTGCCTGGAGTGTTATCCGGGGGACCGCAATCTTTTCCAACACTGAAGCTTTCTCT.